The following is a T cell receptor (beta chain) sequence with its context. The specificity of this receptor is unknown. Within one base of it there is no much larger clone, and no base qualities were kept. The sample comes from a study of regulatory T cells in long-lasting Graves disease listed by TCRdb under 2021. With respect to the entire study: Newly diagnosed Graves' disease patients had taken antithyroid drugs for less than 3 months. The study was conducted in China and was registered as a clinical trial. TCR sequencing covered some 13 persistent and 20 newly diagnosed Graves' disease patients, about 35 samples in total. Peripheral blood TCR sequencing and RNA sequencing compared persistent Graves' disease patients with newly diagnosed Graves' disease patients. The paper's findings and limits, for the study overall: Peripheral blood alone was examined, since thyroid tissue, which constituted the primary lesion, could not be accessed. A larger number of public clonotypes was shared among persistent patients (under 3,000) than among newly diagnosed patients (approximately 1,000). TRBV28, TRBJ1-2 and TRBJ2-5 were preferentially used in persistent disease, while TRBV20-1 and TRBJ2-1 were favored in newly diagnosed disease. The small sample size was acknowledged by the authors as a limitation that may reduce accuracy. Sequencing and analysis were restricted to the TCR beta chain. Compared with newly diagnosed patients, patients with persistent Graves' disease had lower TCR Shannon entropy and fewer highly expanded clones, which suggests clonal expansion.

The sample's time point, from its label and the paper: newly diagnosed GD, antithyroid drugs for less than 3 months. RNA was extracted from PBMCs in TRIzol for both TCR sequencing and RNA sequencing. Graves' disease was diagnosed according to American Thyroid Association guidelines. Recruitment of patients was carried out at an endocrinology department in Xi'an, China. Each patient gave 7.5 to 10 milliliters of peripheral blood, collected in an EDTA anticoagulant tube. Ficoll Paque Plus density gradient separation was used to isolate PBMCs, and no additional T cell sorting was done. An Agilent 2100 Bioanalyzer and agarose gel were used to check RNA quality, and a NanoDrop 2000 was used to measure RNA concentration. Between the V and J ends, shortened by 5 bases and 0 bases respectively, the junction contains 15 bases. Including the terminal cysteine and phenylalanine, the CDR3 comprises 16 residues. Only CDR3 DNA is held: 48 bases, read in frame from base 1.

Libraries came from multiplex PCR. For sequencing, an Illumina HiSeq 4000 was employed. TCR beta libraries were built with iRepertoire HTBI primers and Arm-PCR amplification of CDR3 regions. Gel purification was performed on PCR products prior to sequencing. As for the authors' bioinformatics: A total of fewer than 65 TRBV and 14 TRBJ segments were identified across samples and were used for gene usage analysis of CDR3 amino acid clonotypes. COPE and FqMerger were used to merge the filtered high-quality paired reads into contigs. BLAST was used to align contigs to IMGT TRBV, TRBD and TRBJ reference genes, and CDR3 was defined according to IMGT. Any clonotype with a frequency above 0.1% was counted as a highly expanded clone. Repertoire diversity was measured by Shannon entropy, and V-J evenness by the Gini coefficient. Clonotypes shared by more than one individual were considered public. Starting from the raw public reads, TCRdb applied fastp trimming at Q25, assembled clones with MiXCR and retained in-frame beta chains. Rows with a matching CDR3 protein are joined into one entry that keeps the most common DNA and genes. The V and J calls shown here were made by TCRdb, not taken from the authors' results. This sample comprises hundreds of thousands of distinct CDR3 sequences, about 16% of them detected only once. 20% to 25% of the sample is held by the ten biggest clonotypes.

These data were also reused for a study on T cells in Graves' hyperthyroidism and ophthalmopathy. The second study's paper adds: Stable Graves' hyperthyroidism was defined as no progression to ophthalmopathy during 18 months of follow-up. Hyperthyroidism patients were newly diagnosed, with disease duration under 2 months, and aged 18 to 65 years. The study excluded patients with uncontrolled infections, other autoimmune diseases, pregnancy or lactation. Diagnoses were based on clinical symptoms, serum thyroxine and TRAb, thyroid ultrasound and orbital computed tomography. For the first round of RT-PCR on the TCR CDR3, the HTBI primer set was used together with the Qiagen OneStep RT-PCR kit. Most expanded thyroid clonotypes (frequency above 0.001) were also detected in blood, a finding suggesting that blood repertoires may reflect thyroid immune responses. A model built on a 13 V-J signature distinguished ophthalmopathy from stable hyperthyroidism, reaching about 88% sensitivity and 81.08% specificity in cross-validation and 80%/75% in testing. In validation, the model predicted progression to ophthalmopathy with approximately 71% sensitivity and about 73% specificity, a median of approximately 6.7 months before onset. To identify TCR V-J signatures that set the groups apart, the researchers used a discovery cohort of 100 patients, made up of around 42 with Graves' ophthalmopathy and 57 with stable Graves' hyperthyroidism. Prospective prediction of ophthalmopathy was tested in an independent validation cohort of some 20 hyperthyroidism patients and 17 patients who later progressed to ophthalmopathy. For training and testing, the 100 or so patients in the discovery cohort were randomly divided in a 7:3 ratio. In addition, the study compared T-cell repertoires in thyroid tissue and in blood from several Graves' hyperthyroidism patients. After sampling, hyperthyroidism patients received methimazole starting at 30 mg daily, and ophthalmopathy patients received high-dose intravenous methylprednisolone. Libraries were constructed in a second round of multiplex PCR, after which size selection and purification were performed. Paired-end sequencing of the libraries was performed with 100 bp reads on an Illumina HiSeq2000. Raw data were processed with SOAPnuke, discarding reads with adapters, uncalled bases, mean Phred below 15, or no exact constant-primer or identifier match. High-quality paired reads were merged using COPE v1.2.5, and each unique nucleotide sequence was defined as a clonotype. MiTCR v1.1 was used to align clonotypes to the IMGT TRBV, TRBD and TRBJ reference segments. Analysis was restricted to V-J combinations with a frequency above 0.0001, which covered about 99% of repertoires. The TCS score was defined as the ratio of F50 (clonal expansion) to E x V (chaos), calculated using BLOSUM62-based TCRdist between CDR3 peptides within each V-J. Welch's t-statistics and random forest reduced several hundred V-J features to 13, which were used in a naive Bayes classifier (R e1071). No statistical method was used to fix the sample size in advance, and group allocation was not hidden from the investigators. According to the paper, TCR Vbeta CDR3 sequencing was carried out on 135 peripheral blood samples, which came from fewer than 50 ophthalmopathy, under 80 hyperthyroidism and roughly 17 progressor patients.

The clonotype comes from a woman aged 40-65 years with Graves disease. Donor details come from another sample of the same person, matched by shared clones. This specimen was peripheral blood mononuclear cells (PBMCs), taken at new diagnosis, from a patient treated with antithyroid drugs. The rearrangement combines TRBV12-3 or TRBV12-4 with TRBJ2-3, with the identity of the D gene unclear. The bases read TGTGCCAGCAGTACCCACGGGCCCCGAAGCACAGATACGCAGTATTTT. This encodes CASSTHGPRSTDTQYF.